This TCR beta chain was profiled in a study of cytomegalovirus exposure and HLA in healthy donors. General study results and limits: TCR beta V segments were, for the most part, productive about 87% or about 30% of the time in an earlier analysis. By a later analysis, the bulk of CMV-associated TCR beta chains appeared HLA-restricted. A later analysis showed HLA-associated TCR beta chains outstripping equally common others in clonal expansion.

Concerning this clone itself: Its antigen is not known.

PCR employed 60 Vbeta and 13 Jbeta primers. Generated by immunoSEQ multiplex PCR, the TCRdb table keeps only in-frame clones and is missing some. The table has over 110,000 clones, 78% seen once; the top ten hold approximately 2.5%. The germline gives CDR1 MGHRA, CDR2 YSYEKL. There are 15 residues in the CDR3. V was trimmed by 4 bases and J by 6 bases, leaving 15 bases between them. The receptor was isolated from a young woman in good health and CMV-seropositive. Material: PBMCs. The chain is built from TRBV4-1 and TRBJ1-4; no firm D call. CDR3 sequence reads: CASSLRLEVYEKLFF. The DNA for the CDR3 is TGCGCCAGCAGCCTTCGACTTGAGGTTTATGAAAAACTGTTTTTT.